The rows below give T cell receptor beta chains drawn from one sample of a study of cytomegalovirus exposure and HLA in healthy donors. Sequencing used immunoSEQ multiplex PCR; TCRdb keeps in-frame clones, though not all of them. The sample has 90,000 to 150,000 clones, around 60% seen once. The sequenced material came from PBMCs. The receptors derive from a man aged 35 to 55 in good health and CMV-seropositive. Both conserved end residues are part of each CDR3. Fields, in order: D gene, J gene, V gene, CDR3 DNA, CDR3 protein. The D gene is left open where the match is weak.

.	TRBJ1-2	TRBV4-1	TGCGCCAGCAGCCAAGTTCTGGCAAGTAGCGACACCTTC	CASSQVLASSDTF
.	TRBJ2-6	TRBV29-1	TGCAGCGTTGATGGTGAGTCTGGGGCCAACGTCCTGACTTTC	CSVDGESGANVLTF
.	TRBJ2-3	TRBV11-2	TGTGCCAGCAGCTTGGACAGCTACACAGATACGCAGTATTTT	CASSLDSYTDTQYF
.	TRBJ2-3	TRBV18	TGTGCCAGCTCACCGGCGGCGGGACGCACAGATACGCAGTATTTT	CASSPAAGRTDTQYF
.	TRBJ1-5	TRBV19	TGTGCCAGTAGTATCGTGTATAGCAATCAGCCCCAGCATTTT	CASSIVYSNQPQHF
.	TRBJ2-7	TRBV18	TGTGCCAGCTCACCACCTGGGCAACTAGCTGCAACCTACGAGCAGTACTTC	CASSPPGQLAATYEQYF
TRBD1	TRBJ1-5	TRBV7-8	TGTGCCAGCAGCTTGGGGACAGCCAACAATCAGCCCCAGCATTTT	CASSLGTANNQPQHF
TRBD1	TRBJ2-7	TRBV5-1	TGCGCCAGCAGCTCGCAACAGGGGGCAAGGGAGCAGTACTTC	CASSSQQGAREQYF
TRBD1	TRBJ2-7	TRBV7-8	TGTGCCAGCAGCCCACAGGGGGGAACACGAGAGCAGTACTTC	CASSPQGGTREQYF
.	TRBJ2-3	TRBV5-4	TGTGCCAGCAGCCAACAGGGTAGCACAGATACGCAGTATTTT	CASSQQGSTDTQYF
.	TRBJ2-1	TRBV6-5	TGTGCCAGCAGGCAGTACAATGAGCAGTTCTTC	CASRQYNEQFF